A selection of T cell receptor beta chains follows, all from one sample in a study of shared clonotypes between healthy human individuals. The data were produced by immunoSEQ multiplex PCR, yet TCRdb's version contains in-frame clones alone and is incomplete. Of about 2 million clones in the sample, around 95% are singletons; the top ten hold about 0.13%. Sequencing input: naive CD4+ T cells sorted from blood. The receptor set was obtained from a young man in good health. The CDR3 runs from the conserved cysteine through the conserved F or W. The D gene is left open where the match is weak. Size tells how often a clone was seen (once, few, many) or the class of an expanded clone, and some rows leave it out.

TGTGCCAGTAGAGAGGCCCCCTTCAGCAATCAGCCCCAGCATTTT	CASREAPFSNQPQHF	NA	TRBV19	TRBJ1-5	NA
TGTGCCAGCAGTCGTGGACGGAACTATGGCTACACCTTC	CASSRGRNYGYTF	NA	TRBV2	TRBJ1-2	NA
TGTGCCATCAGTGAGCCCACAGCGGGAGGCCGCAATGAGCAGTTCTTC	CAISEPTAGGRNEQFF	TRBD2	TRBV10-3	TRBJ2-1	NA
TGTGCCATCAGTGCTCTGGATGAGCAGTTCTTC	CAISALDEQFF	NA	TRBV10-3	TRBJ2-1	NA
TGTGCCAGTTTCCCGGGACAGGGACCCTATGGCTACACCTTC	CASFPGQGPYGYTF	TRBD1	TRBV28	TRBJ1-2	NA
TGCGCCAGCAGCCCCCGGGTGGCGGGTGGCGGGGAGCTGTTTTTT	CASSPRVAGGGELFF	NA	TRBV10-1	TRBJ2-2	once
TGTGCCAGCAGTTTCACAGGGGATGGCTACACCTTC	CASSFTGDGYTF	TRBD1	TRBV6-5	TRBJ1-2	NA
TGCGCCAGCAGCAGCACGACTGGGGGCTATGGCTACACCTTC	CASSSTTGGYGYTF	NA	TRBV4-3	TRBJ1-2	NA
TGTGCCAGCAGCTCTCGACTTCCTAGCGGGAGTTACGAGCAGTACTTC	CASSSRLPSGSYEQYF	TRBD2	TRBV7-2	TRBJ2-7	NA
TGTGCCAGCAGTTTAGAAGGGGGTAGCAATCAGCCCCAGCATTTT	CASSLEGGSNQPQHF	NA	TRBV28	TRBJ1-5	NA
TGCGCCAGCAGTACGGACAGTACTACTAACTATGGCTACACCTTC	CASSTDSTTNYGYTF	NA	TRBV5-1	TRBJ1-2	NA
TGTGCCAGCAGACTTTGGGGAAGGGAGGCTAACTATGGCTACACCTTC	CASRLWGREANYGYTF	NA	TRBV28	TRBJ1-2	once
TGTGCCAGCTCGCCCGGGCCTTCAAACCAGCCCCAGCATTTT	CASSPGPSNQPQHF	NA	TRBV18	TRBJ1-5	NA